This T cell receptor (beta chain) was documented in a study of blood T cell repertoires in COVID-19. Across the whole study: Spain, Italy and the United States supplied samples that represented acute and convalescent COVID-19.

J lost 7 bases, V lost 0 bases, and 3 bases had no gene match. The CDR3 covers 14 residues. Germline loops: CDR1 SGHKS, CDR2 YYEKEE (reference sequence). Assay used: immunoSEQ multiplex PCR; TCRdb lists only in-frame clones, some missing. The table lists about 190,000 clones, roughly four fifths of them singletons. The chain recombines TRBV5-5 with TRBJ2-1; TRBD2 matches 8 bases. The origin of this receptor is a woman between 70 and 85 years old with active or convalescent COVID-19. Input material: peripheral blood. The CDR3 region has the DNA TGTGCCAGCAGCTTGGGAGCGGGAGAGAATGAGCAGTTCTTC. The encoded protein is CASSLGAGENEQFF.